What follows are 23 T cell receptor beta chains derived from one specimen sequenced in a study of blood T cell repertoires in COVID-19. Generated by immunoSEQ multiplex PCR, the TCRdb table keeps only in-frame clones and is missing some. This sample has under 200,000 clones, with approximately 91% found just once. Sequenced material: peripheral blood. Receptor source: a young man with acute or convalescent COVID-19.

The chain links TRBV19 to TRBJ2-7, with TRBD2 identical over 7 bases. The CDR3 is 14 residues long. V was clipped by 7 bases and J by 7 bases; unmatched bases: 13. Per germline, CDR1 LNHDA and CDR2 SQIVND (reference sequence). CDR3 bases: TGTGCCAGTACTCCGGGAGGTTGGGTAGGGGAGCAGTACTTC. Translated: CASTPGGWVGEQYF.

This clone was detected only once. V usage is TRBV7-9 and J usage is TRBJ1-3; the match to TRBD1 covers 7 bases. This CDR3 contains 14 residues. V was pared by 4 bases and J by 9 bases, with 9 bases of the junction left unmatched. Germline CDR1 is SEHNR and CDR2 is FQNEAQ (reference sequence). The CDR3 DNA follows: TGTGCCAGCAGCTCCGGACAGGTCTTACGCACCATATATTTT. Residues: CASSSGQVLRTIYF.

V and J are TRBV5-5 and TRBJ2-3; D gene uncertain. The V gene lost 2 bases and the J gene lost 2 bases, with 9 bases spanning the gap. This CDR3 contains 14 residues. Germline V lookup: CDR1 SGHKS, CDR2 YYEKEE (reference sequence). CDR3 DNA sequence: TGTGCCAGCAGCTTAACACTAATCACAGATACGCAGTATTTT. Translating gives CASSLTLITDTQYF.

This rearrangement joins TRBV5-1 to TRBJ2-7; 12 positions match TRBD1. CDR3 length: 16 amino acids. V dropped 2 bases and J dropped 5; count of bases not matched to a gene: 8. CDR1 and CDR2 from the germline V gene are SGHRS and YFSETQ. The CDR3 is CASSLPSGQGAHEQYF. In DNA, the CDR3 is TGCGCCAGCAGCTTACCCTCGGGACAGGGGGCTCACGAGCAGTACTTC.

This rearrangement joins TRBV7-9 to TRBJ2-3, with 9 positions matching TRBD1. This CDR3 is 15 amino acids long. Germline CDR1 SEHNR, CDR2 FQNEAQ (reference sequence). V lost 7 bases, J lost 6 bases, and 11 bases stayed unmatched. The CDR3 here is CASTTTGGSWDTQYF. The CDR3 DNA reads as TGTGCCAGCACCACCACAGGGGGCTCATGGGATACGCAGTATTTT.

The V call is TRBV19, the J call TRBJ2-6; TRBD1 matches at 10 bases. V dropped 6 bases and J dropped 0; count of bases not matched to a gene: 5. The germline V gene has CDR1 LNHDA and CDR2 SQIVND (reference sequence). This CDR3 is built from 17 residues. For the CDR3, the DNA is TGTGCCAGTAGCCGGGACAGGGGATTCTCTGGGGCCAACGTCCTGACTTTC. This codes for CASSRDRGFSGANVLTF.

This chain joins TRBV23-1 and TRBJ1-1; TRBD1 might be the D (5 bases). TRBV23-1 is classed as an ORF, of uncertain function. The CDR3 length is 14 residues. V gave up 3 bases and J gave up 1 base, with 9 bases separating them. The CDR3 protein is CASSHADKNTEAFF. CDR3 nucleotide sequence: TGCGCCAGCAGTCACGCGGACAAGAACACTGAAGCTTTCTTT.

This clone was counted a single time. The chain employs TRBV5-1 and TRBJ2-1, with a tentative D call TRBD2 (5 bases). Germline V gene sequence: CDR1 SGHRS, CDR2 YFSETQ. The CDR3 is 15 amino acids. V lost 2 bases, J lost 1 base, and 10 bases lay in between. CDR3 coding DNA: TGCGCCAGCAGCTTCTCGGGGATTTCCTACAATGAGCAGTTCTTC. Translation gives CASSFSGISYNEQFF. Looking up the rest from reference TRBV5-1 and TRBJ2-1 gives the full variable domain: KAGVTQTPRYLIKTRGQQVTLSCSPISGHRSVSWYQQTPGQGLQFLFEYFSETQRNKGNFPGRFSGRQFSNSRSEMNVSTLELGDSALYLCASSFSGISYNEQFFGPGTRLTVL.

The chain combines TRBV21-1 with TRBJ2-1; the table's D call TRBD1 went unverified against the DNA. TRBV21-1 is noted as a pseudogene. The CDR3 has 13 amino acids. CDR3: CANRTGASNEQFF. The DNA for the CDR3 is TGTGCCAACCGGACAGGGGCTAGCAATGAGCAGTTCTTC.

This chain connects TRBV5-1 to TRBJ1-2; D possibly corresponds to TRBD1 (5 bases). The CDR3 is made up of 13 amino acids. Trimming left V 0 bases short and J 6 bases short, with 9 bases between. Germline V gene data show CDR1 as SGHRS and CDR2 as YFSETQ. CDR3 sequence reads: CASSLAAGNGYTF. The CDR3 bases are TGCGCCAGCAGCTTGGCGGCAGGGAATGGCTACACCTTC.

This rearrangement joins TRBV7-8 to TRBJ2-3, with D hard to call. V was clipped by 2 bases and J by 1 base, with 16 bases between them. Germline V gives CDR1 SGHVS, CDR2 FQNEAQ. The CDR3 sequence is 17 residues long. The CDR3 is CASSLKLERSGTDTQYF. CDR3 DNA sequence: TGTGCCAGCAGCTTAAAGTTGGAGCGCTCGGGCACAGATACGCAGTATTTT. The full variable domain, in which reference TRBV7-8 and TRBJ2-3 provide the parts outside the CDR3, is GAGVSQSPRYKVAKRGQDVALRCDPISGHVSLFWYQQALGQGPEFLTYFQNEAQLDKSGLPSDRFFAERPEGSVSTLKIQRTQQEDSAVYLCASSLKLERSGTDTQYFGPGTRLTVL.

CDR3 region: CASSQAGSPIYGYTF. Written as DNA, the CDR3 is TGTGCCAGCAGCCAAGCCGGGAGCCCAATCTATGGCTACACCTTC. The chain couples TRBV3-1 (or the pseudogene TRBV3-2) to TRBJ1-2; D ambiguous. The CDR3 is made up of 15 amino acids. The germline gives CDR1 LGHDT, CDR2 YNNKEL (reference sequence). V was shortened by 1 base and J by 4 bases, with 13 bases between the two germline ends.

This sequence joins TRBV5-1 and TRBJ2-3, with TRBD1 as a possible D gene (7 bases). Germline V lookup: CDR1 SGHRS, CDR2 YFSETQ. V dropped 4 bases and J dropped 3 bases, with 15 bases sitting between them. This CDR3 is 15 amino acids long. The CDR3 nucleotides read TGCGCCAGCAGCCGGGGGTCAGGGGGGACAGATACGCAGTATTTT. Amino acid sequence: CASSRGSGGTDTQYF.

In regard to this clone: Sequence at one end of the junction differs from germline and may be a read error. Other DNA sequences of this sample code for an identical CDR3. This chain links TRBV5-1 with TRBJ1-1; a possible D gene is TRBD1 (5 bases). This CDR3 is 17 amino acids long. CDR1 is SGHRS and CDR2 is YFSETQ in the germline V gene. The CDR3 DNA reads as TGCGCCAGCAGCTTGGGTCGAATCGCTCGGGGGAACACTGAGGCTTTCTTT. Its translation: CASSLGRIARGNTEAFF.

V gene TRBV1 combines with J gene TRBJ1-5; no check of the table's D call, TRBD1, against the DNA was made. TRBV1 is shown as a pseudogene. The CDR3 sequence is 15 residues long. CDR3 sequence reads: CTSSPTGMSNQPQHF. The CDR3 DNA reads TGCACCAGCAGCCCCACAGGGATGAGCAATCAGCCCCAGCATTTT.

As DNA, the CDR3 is TGCGCCAGCAGCCAAGACGATGAACTGGGGACAGGGCACTACAATGAGCAGTTCTTC. Translation gives CASSQDDELGTGHYNEQFF. The gene calls are TRBV4-1 and TRBJ2-1; TRBD1 matches at 9 bases. Germline CDR1 and CDR2: MGHRA and YSYEKL. This CDR3 is built from 19 residues. The V and J ends lost 0 bases and 3 bases, in that order; junction bases with no gene match: 12.

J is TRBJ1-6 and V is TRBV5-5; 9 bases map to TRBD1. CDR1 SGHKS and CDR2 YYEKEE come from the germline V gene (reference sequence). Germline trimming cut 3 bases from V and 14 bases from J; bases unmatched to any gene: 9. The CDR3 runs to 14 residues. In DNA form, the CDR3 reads TGTGCCAGCAGCTCCGACAGGGGGGCTTGGACCCTCCACTTT. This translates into CASSSDRGAWTLHF. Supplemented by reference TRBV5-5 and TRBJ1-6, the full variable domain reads DAGVTQSPTHLIKTRGQQVTLRCSPISGHKSVSWYQQVLGQGPQFIFQYYEKEERGRGNFPDRFSARQFPNYSSELNVNALLLGDSALYLCASSSDRGAWTLHFGNGTRLTVT.

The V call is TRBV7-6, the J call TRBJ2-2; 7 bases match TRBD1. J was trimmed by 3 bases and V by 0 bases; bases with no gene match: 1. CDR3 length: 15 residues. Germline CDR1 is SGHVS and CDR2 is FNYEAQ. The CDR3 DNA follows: TGTGCCAGCAGCTTAGCGGGGACAGACACCGGGGAGCTGTTTTTT. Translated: CASSLAGTDTGELFF.

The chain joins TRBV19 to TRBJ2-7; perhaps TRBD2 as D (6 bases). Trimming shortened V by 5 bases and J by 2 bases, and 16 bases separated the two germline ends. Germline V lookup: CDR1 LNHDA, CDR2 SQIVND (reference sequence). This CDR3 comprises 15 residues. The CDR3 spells CASSPDPAGTYEQYF. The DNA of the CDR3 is TGTGCCAGTAGTCCCGACCCTGCGGGGACCTACGAGCAGTACTTC.

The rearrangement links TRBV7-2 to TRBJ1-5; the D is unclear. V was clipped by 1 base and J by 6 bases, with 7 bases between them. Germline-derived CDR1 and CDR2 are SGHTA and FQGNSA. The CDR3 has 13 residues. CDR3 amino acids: CASSLVTGQPQHF. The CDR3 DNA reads TGTGCCAGCAGCTTAGTTACGGGTCAGCCCCAGCATTTT. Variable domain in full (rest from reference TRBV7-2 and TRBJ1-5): GAGVSQSPSNKVTEKGKDVELRCDPISGHTALYWYRQSLGQGLEFLIYFQGNSAPDKSGLPSDRFSAERTGGSVSTLTIQRTQQEDSAVYLCASSLVTGQPQHFGDGTRLSIL.

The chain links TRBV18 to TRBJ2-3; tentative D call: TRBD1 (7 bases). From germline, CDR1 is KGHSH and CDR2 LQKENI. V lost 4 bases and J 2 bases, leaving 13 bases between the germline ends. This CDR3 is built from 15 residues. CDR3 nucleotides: TGTGCCAGCTCACGTGACAGGGACTTCACAGATACGCAGTATTTT. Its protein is CASSRDRDFTDTQYF.

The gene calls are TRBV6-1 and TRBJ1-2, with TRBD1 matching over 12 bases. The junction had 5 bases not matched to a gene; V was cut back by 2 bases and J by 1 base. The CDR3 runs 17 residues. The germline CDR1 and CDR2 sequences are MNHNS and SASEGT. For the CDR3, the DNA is TGTGCCAGCAGTGAAATGGGACAGGGGGCGGTTAACTATGGCTACACCTTC. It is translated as CASSEMGQGAVNYGYTF.

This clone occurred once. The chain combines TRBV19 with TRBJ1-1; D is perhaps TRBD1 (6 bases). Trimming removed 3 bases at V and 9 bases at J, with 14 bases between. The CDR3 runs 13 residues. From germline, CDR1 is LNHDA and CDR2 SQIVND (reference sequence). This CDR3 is CASSMTGTLQAFF. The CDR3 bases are TGTGCCAGTAGTATGACAGGAACTTTACAAGCTTTCTTT.